This passage covers 17 T cell receptor beta chains from one sample sequenced in a study of T cells in Graves' hyperthyroidism and ophthalmopathy. Using RNA transcripts as the source, TCR beta CDR3 regions were amplified. The TCR CDR3 was amplified in a first-round RT-PCR using the HTBI primer set. TCRdb reprocessed the multiplex PCR reads via MiXCR and lists one record per CDR3 protein. The sample records hundreds of thousands of distinct CDR3 sequences, 14% being singletons. The material sequenced was blood. These receptors originate from a woman between 18 and 30 years old with Graves' hyperthyroidism.

This clonotype has just a few counts. The chain joins TRBV11-2 to TRBJ2-7; 15 positions agree with TRBD2. CDR1 and CDR2 from the germline V gene are SGHAT and FQNNGV. V gave up 5 bases and J gave up 3 bases; unmatched junction bases: 20. This CDR3 comprises 21 residues. CDR3 DNA: TGTGCCAGCAGCCCACTGACAGGGGAGTTGGGACTAGCGGGGGGATGCTACGAGCAGTACTTC. Its protein is CASSPLTGELGLAGGCYEQYF.

This clonotype was counted between two and nine times. One end of the junction does not line up with germline, which may come from a read error. This chain joins TRBV9 and TRBJ2-6; TRBD2 matches at 7 bases. The CDR3 runs to 15 residues. The germline V gene encodes CDR1 SGDLS and CDR2 YYNGEE. The CDR3 loop is CTSSVAGSGANVLTF. The CDR3 DNA follows: TGTACCAGCAGCGTAGCGGGCTCTGGGGCCAACGTCCTGACTTTC.

This clonotype has a handful of counts. A read error may be the cause here, since a much bigger clone is one base away. J is TRBJ2-7 and V is TRBV7-6; 9 bases map to TRBD2. Germline assignment: CDR1 SGHVS and CDR2 FNYEAQ. J gave up 2 bases and V 1 base, and 3 bases lay outside the gene matches. CDR3 length: 15 amino acids. Written as DNA, the CDR3 is TGTGCCAGCAGCTTAGTAGCGGGAGACCCCTACGAGCAGTACTTC. Translating it yields CASSLVAGDPYEQYF.

The chain joins TRBV7-9 to TRBJ2-4, with 8 bases lining up with TRBD1. The CDR3 covers 14 residues. Trimming at V came to 5 bases and at J to 5 bases, leaving 5 bases not matched to a gene. Germline CDR1 reads SEHNR; CDR2 reads FQNEAQ (reference sequence). Written as DNA, the CDR3 is TGTGCCAGCAGCCCGGACAGGGCCGAAAACATTCAGTACTTC. Protein: CASSPDRAENIQYF.

J is TRBJ1-2 and V is TRBV13, with 7 bases that match TRBD1. Germline V gives CDR1 PRHDT, CDR2 FYEKMQ (reference sequence). Losses at the gene ends were 4 bases for V and 4 bases for J; bases not matched to a gene: 6. CDR3 length: 14 amino acids. This CDR3 reads CASSSTGPLYGYTF. CDR3 coding DNA: TGTGCCAGCAGCTCGACAGGGCCTCTCTATGGCTACACCTTC. Complete variable domain (other parts from reference TRBV13 and TRBJ1-2): AAGVIQSPRHLIKEKRETATLKCYPIPRHDTVYWYQQGPGQDPQFLISFYEKMQSDKGSIPDRFSAQQFSDYHSELNMSSLELGDSALYFCASSSTGPLYGYTFGSGTRLTVV.

The sample holds many counts of this clonotype. The chain is built from TRBV7-9 and TRBJ2-5, with TRBD1 identical over 10 bases. Germline values: CDR1 SEHNR, CDR2 FQNEAQ (reference sequence). The V gene end was trimmed by 5 bases and the J gene end by 5 bases; junction bases not matched to a gene: 8. CDR3 size: 15 residues. The CDR3 here is CASSPTGTGEETQYF. Here the CDR3 DNA reads TGTGCCAGCAGCCCCACCGGGACAGGGGAGGAGACCCAGTACTTC.

This clonotype was observed a handful of times. The chain carries TRBV7-9 and TRBJ1-2; no clear D gene. CDR1 is SEHNR, CDR2 FQNEAQ, per germline (reference sequence). The V end was cut by 3 bases, the J end by 0 bases, with 20 bases between. The CDR3 is 18 amino acids. CDR3 coding DNA: TGTGCCAGCAGCTTTTCAGAATTACGGTTCTTCGCTAACTATGGCTACACCTTC. It codes for CASSFSELRFFANYGYTF.

This clonotype has a count of ten or more. The chain couples TRBV11-2 to TRBJ1-1; D ambiguous. The CDR3 extends over 15 amino acids. The germline V gene encodes CDR1 SGHAT and CDR2 FQNNGV. The V and J ends lost 2 bases and 3 bases respectively, with 13 bases between them. For the CDR3, the DNA is TGTGCCAGCAGCTTAACGCACAGCGGGGACACTGAAGCTTTCTTT. It translates to CASSLTHSGDTEAFF.

This clonotype was seen a few times. The gene calls are TRBV3-1 and TRBJ2-5; possibly TRBD1 or TRBD2 for D (5 bases each). With 2 bases removed from V and 3 bases from J, the gap between germline ends came to 13 bases. CDR3 length: 15 amino acids. In germline, CDR1 is LGHDT, CDR2 YNNKEL (reference sequence). The CDR3 loop reads CASSQKGTVEETQYF. The DNA of the CDR3 is TGTGCCAGCAGCCAAAAAGGGACGGTCGAAGAGACCCAGTACTTC.

This clonotype was seen many times. The gene calls are TRBV12-3 or TRBV12-4 and TRBJ2-5; no clear D. The CDR3 contains 13 residues. V gave up 6 bases and J gave up 4 bases, with 12 bases separating them. The CDR3 protein is CASSPLVRETQYF. Written as DNA, the CDR3 is TGTGCCAGCAGCCCCCTAGTTCGAGAGACCCAGTACTTC.

There are many counts of this clonotype. This sequence joins TRBV18 and TRBJ1-5; D gene ambiguous. The germline V gene encodes CDR1 KGHSH and CDR2 LQKENI. This CDR3 has 14 residues. The V and J ends lost 0 bases and 2 bases respectively, with 5 bases between them. The CDR3 nucleotides are TGTGCCAGCTCACCACCGCCAGGCAATCAGCCCCAGCATTTT. Its protein is CASSPPPGNQPQHF.

The V gene is TRBV10-3, the J gene TRBJ2-5; D unclear. The germline CDR1 and CDR2 sequences are ENHRY and SYGVKD. The V gene lost 4 bases and the J gene lost 5 bases, with 11 bases spanning the gap. This CDR3 is built from 13 residues. DNA of the CDR3: TGTGCCATCAGTGGGACCGCAGTGGAGACCCAGTACTTC. Translation gives CAISGTAVETQYF.

The table lists this clonotype with many counts. This sequence joins TRBV24-1 and TRBJ2-1; a possible D gene is TRBD2 (6 bases). The CDR3 loop spans 15 amino acids. V was cut by 4 bases and J by 4 bases, with 13 bases left in between. Germline assignment: CDR1 KGHDR and CDR2 SFDVKD. In DNA form, the CDR3 reads TGTGCCACCAGTGACCCCGGACTAACGTACAATGAGCAGTTCTTC. Translated: CATSDPGLTYNEQFF.

This clonotype appeared many times. V is TRBV18 and J is TRBJ2-1; D may match TRBD1 or TRBD2 (5 bases each). The CDR3 extends over 16 amino acids. Germline CDR1 and CDR2: KGHSH and LQKENI. V lost 0 bases to trimming and J lost 7 bases, with 16 bases between them. Written as DNA, the CDR3 is TGTGCCAGCTCACCACCGCCTCCGGGGCTCATTAATGAGCAGTTCTTC. Encoded protein: CASSPPPPGLINEQFF.

This clonotype was observed a few times. The chain couples TRBV7-8 to TRBJ1-5; D might be TRBD1 (5 bases). V was trimmed by 5 bases and J by 3 bases, leaving 20 bases between them. Looked up from germline, CDR1 is SGHVS and CDR2 is FQNEAQ. The CDR3 contains 17 residues. In DNA form, the CDR3 reads TGTGCCAGCAGCCCCGCTGGGGCGAAGGGGCTCAATCAGCCCCAGCATTTT. It specifies CASSPAGAKGLNQPQHF.

This clonotype has at least ten counts. The CDR3 protein is CAWSVNRLAGSYEQYF. CDR3 DNA: TGTGCCTGGAGTGTAAATCGGCTAGCAGGTTCCTACGAGCAGTACTTC. The chain recombines TRBV30 with TRBJ2-7; tentative D call: TRBD2 (5 bases). Deletions cut 0 bases from V and 1 base from J, with 16 bases between. This CDR3 has 16 residues. Germline V CDR1 and CDR2: GTSNPN, SVGIG (reference sequence). The variable domain in full, completed from reference TRBV30 and TRBJ2-7, reads SQTIHQWPATLVQPVGSPLSLECTVEGTSNPNLYWYRQAAGRGLQLLFYSVGIGQISSEVPQNLSASRPQDRQFILSSKKLLLSDSGFYLCAWSVNRLAGSYEQYFGPGTRLTVT.

The chain uses TRBV6-1 and TRBJ1-3; D is perhaps TRBD1 (6 bases). CDR1 is MNHNS and CDR2 is SASEGT in the germline V gene. V was clipped by 7 bases and J by 1 base, with 11 bases between them. The CDR3 is made up of 14 amino acids. The CDR3 reads CASTQGGSGNTIYF. Here the CDR3 DNA reads TGTGCCAGCACACAGGGAGGTTCTGGAAACACCATATATTTT.